The 14 T cell receptor beta chains presented below share a single source sample, sequenced in a study of CD8 T cells in Susac syndrome. RNA totalling about 0.5 to 1 ug underwent reverse transcription with random hexamers. TCRdb recomputed calls from the immunoSEQ multiplex PCR reads with MiXCR, one row per CDR3 protein. Of about 430,000 distinct CDR3 sequences detected, 85% to 90% appear once; the ten largest clones hold roughly 0.11%. The specimen was CD8+ T cells from PBMCs. The receptors were sampled from a human donor with multiple sclerosis.

This clonotype was detected only once. The gene calls are TRBV4-1 and TRBJ2-7, with 7 bases identical to TRBD1. Trimming at V came to 4 bases and at J to 4 bases, leaving 10 bases not matched to a gene. Germline V gives CDR1 MGHRA, CDR2 YSYEKL. CDR3 size: 15 residues. In DNA form, the CDR3 reads TGCGCCAGCAGCCCCCGGGGACAGCAGATATACGAGCAGTACTTC. Encoded protein: CASSPRGQQIYEQYF.

The chain is built from TRBV27 and TRBJ2-1, with 8 bases lining up with TRBD2. Germline-derived CDR1 and CDR2 are MNHEY and SMNVEV (reference sequence). The CDR3 covers 18 residues. V shed 1 base and J 5 bases; nucleotides not matched to a gene: 13. CDR3 sequence reads: CASSLYGTSSILDNEQFF. CDR3 sequence (DNA): TGTGCCAGCAGTTTATACGGGACTAGTTCAATACTAGACAATGAGCAGTTCTTC.

V usage is TRBV4-1 and J usage is TRBJ2-1, with D possibly matching TRBD2 (5 bases). The CDR3 consists of 18 residues. V lost 0 bases to trimming and J lost 0 bases, with 15 bases between them. The germline V gene encodes CDR1 MGHRA and CDR2 YSYEKL. CDR3 DNA: TGCGCCAGCAGCCAAGAAGACGGGGAAATGAGCTCCTACAATGAGCAGTTCTTC. It codes for CASSQEDGEMSSYNEQFF.

V gene TRBV29-1 combines with J gene TRBJ1-1; no clear D. The V end lost 4 bases, the J end lost 6 bases, and 9 bases lay between the germline ends. Germline CDR1 and CDR2: SQVTM and ANQGSEA. This CDR3 has 11 amino acids. The CDR3 sequence: CSVVTRSEAFF. The CDR3 nucleotides are TGCAGCGTTGTAACTCGGTCTGAAGCTTTCTTT.

The chain employs TRBV30 and TRBJ2-1; D may be TRBD1 (5 bases). The CDR3 totals 13 residues. Trimming removed 4 bases at V and 4 bases at J, with 11 bases between. Germline CDR1 reads GTSNPN; CDR2 reads SVGIG (reference sequence). The CDR3 bases are TGTGCCTGGAACCAGGGCAGTTACAATGAGCAGTTCTTC. Protein: CAWNQGSYNEQFF.

J is TRBJ1-2 and V is TRBV19; possibly TRBD1 for D (5 bases). V lost 0 bases and J 1 base, leaving 6 bases between the germline ends. Germline-derived CDR1 and CDR2 are LNHDA and SQIVND (reference sequence). This CDR3 is 14 amino acids long. CDR3 DNA: TGTGCCAGTAGTATAGAGGGGGATAACTATGGCTACACCTTC. This codes for CASSIEGDNYGYTF.

This sequence joins TRBV27 and TRBJ2-1, with TRBD2 as a possible D gene (6 bases). The CDR3 runs to 16 residues. V was clipped by 2 bases and J by 2 bases, with 13 bases between them. The germline V gene encodes CDR1 MNHEY and CDR2 SMNVEV (reference sequence). In nucleotides, the CDR3 is TGTGCCAGCAGTTTAGTCCCGGGGGTCCCCTACAATGAGCAGTTCTTC. It translates to CASSLVPGVPYNEQFF.

The J gene is TRBJ1-1, the V gene TRBV6-2 or TRBV6-3, with a tentative D call TRBD1 (6 bases). Germline V lookup: CDR1 MNHEY, CDR2 SVGEGT. V lost 2 bases, J lost 4 bases, and 17 bases lay in between. This CDR3 has 16 residues. CDR3 nucleotide sequence: TGTGCCAGCAGTTACGCCCTAGGCAGGGGAGCCACTGAAGCTTTCTTT. As protein: CASSYALGRGATEAFF.

The J gene is TRBJ2-1, the V gene TRBV12-3 or TRBV12-4; 16 nucleotides match TRBD2. The CDR3 has 18 amino acids. V shed 5 bases, J shed 7 bases, and the junction held 11 bases outside the gene matches. CDR3 in amino acids: CASSTVPGLAGGRNEQFF. CDR3 nucleotides: TGTGCCAGCAGTACTGTCCCGGGACTAGCGGGAGGGCGGAATGAGCAGTTCTTC.

The sample holds many counts of this clonotype. In DNA form, the CDR3 reads TGTGCCAGCAGGGGGACAGGGAACACTGAAGCTTTCTTT. This translates into CASRGTGNTEAFF. The chain has TRBV6-1 and TRBJ1-1; TRBD1 aligns across 8 bases. CDR3 length equals 13 residues. V shed 6 bases, J shed 1 base, and the junction held 1 base outside the gene matches. The germline CDR1 and CDR2 sequences are MNHNS and SASEGT.

This clonotype was seen more than once but under ten times. The chain links TRBV6-1 to TRBJ1-1, with D possibly matching TRBD1 (6 bases). The CDR3 sequence is 13 residues long. CDR1 is MNHNS, CDR2 SASEGT, per germline. V was trimmed by 5 bases and J by 2 bases, leaving 9 bases between them. In DNA, the CDR3 is TGTGCCAGCAGTATACAGGGTAACACTGAAGCTTTCTTT. It codes for CASSIQGNTEAFF.

The chain links TRBV20-1 to TRBJ2-1, with TRBD2 matching over 11 bases. Germline CDR1 is DFQATT and CDR2 is SNEGSKA (reference sequence). V dropped 2 bases and J dropped 8; count of bases not matched to a gene: 11. The CDR3 has 16 residues. The CDR3 DNA reads TGCAGTGCTAGACCGACTACTAGCGGGGGACTCGATGAGCAGTTCTTC. Its translation is CSARPTTSGGLDEQFF.

The V gene is TRBV7-6, the J gene TRBJ2-1; D unresolved. Deletions cut 0 bases from V and 3 bases from J, with 9 bases between. CDR3 length: 15 amino acids. The V gene's germline CDR1 is SGHVS and CDR2 FNYEAQ. This chain's CDR3 is CASSLAPLFYNEQFF. DNA of the CDR3: TGTGCCAGCAGCTTAGCGCCCCTATTCTACAATGAGCAGTTCTTC.

This clonotype was picked up a small number of times. This chain links TRBV4-1 with TRBJ2-7, with D possibly TRBD1 on 6 matching bases. The CDR3 extends over 15 amino acids. Germline V lookup: CDR1 MGHRA, CDR2 YSYEKL. Trimming removed 0 bases at V and 6 bases at J, with 15 bases between. The DNA for the CDR3 is TGCGCCAGCAGCCAAGATCGAACAGGGAAGTTCGAGCAGTACTTC. It translates to CASSQDRTGKFEQYF.